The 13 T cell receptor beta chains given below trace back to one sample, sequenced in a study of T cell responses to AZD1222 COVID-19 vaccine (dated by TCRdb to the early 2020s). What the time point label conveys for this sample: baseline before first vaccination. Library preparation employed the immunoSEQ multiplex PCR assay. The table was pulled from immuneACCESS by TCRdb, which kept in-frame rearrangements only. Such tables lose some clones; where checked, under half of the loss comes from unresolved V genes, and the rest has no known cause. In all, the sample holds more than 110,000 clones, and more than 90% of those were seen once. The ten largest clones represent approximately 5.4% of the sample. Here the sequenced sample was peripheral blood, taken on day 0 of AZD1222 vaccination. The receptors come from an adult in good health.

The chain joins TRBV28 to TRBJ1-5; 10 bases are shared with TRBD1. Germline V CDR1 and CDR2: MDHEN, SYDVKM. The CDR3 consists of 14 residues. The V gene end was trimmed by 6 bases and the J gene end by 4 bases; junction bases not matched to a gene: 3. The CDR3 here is CASSWGQGNQPQHF. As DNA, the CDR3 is TGTGCCAGCAGCTGGGGACAGGGGAATCAGCCCCAGCATTTT.

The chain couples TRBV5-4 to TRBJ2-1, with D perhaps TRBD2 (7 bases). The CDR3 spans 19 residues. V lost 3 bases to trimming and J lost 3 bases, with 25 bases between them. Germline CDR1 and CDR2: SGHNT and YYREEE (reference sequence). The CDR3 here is CASSSAQLGGALNYNEQFF. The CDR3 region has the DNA TGTGCCAGCAGCTCGGCCCAGTTGGGGGGGGCTTTAAACTACAATGAGCAGTTCTTC.

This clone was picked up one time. The CDR3 reads CASRGTAHPDTQYF. The DNA of the CDR3 is TGTGCCAGCAGGGGGACCGCTCACCCAGATACGCAGTATTTT. The rearrangement links TRBV3-1 (or the pseudogene TRBV3-2) to TRBJ2-3; D is tentatively TRBD1 or TRBD2 (5 bases each). Germline-derived CDR1 and CDR2 are LGHDT and YNNKEL (reference sequence). The CDR3 loop spans 14 amino acids. Between the trimmed V and J ends, which lost 6 bases and 4 bases, there was a span of 14 bases.

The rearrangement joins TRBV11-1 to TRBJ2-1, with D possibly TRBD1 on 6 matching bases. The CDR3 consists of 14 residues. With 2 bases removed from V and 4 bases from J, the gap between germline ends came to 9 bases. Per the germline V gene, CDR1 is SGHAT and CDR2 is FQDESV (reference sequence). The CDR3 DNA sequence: TGTGCCAGCAGCTTATTCCAGGGGTACAATGAGCAGTTCTTC. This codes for CASSLFQGYNEQFF.

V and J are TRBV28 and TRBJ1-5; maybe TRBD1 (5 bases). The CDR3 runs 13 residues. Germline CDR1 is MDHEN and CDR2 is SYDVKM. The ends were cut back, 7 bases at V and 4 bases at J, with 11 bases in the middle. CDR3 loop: CASTLGGNQPQHF. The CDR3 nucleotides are TGTGCCAGCACCCTGGGGGGAAATCAGCCCCAGCATTTT.

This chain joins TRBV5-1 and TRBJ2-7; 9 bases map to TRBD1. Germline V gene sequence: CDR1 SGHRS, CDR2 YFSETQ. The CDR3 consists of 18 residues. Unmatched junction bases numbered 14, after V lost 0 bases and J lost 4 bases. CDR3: CASSLGGLDRGTKYEQYF. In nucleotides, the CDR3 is TGCGCCAGCAGCTTGGGGGGACTGGACAGGGGCACGAAGTACGAGCAGTACTTC.

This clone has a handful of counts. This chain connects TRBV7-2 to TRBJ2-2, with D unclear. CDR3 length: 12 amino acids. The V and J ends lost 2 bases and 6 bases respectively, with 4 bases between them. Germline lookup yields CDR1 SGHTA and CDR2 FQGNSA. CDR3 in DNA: TGTGCCAGCAGCTTAAACGCCGGGGAGCTGTTTTTT. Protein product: CASSLNAGELFF. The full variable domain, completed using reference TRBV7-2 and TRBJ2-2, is GAGVSQSPSNKVTEKGKDVELRCDPISGHTALYWYRQSLGQGLEFLIYFQGNSAPDKSGLPSDRFSAERTGGSVSTLTIQRTQQEDSAVYLCASSLNAGELFFGEGSRLTVL.

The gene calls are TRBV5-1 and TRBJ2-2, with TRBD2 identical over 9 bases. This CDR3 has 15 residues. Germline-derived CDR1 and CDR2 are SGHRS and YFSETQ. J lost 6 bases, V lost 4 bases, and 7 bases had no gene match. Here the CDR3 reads CASSTPSGVAGELFF. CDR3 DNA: TGCGCCAGCAGCACTCCTAGCGGGGTAGCCGGGGAGCTGTTTTTT.

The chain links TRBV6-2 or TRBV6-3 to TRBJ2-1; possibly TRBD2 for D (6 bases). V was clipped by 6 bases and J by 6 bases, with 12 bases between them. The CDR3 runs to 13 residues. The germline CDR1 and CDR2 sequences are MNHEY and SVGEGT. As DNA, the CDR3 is TGTGCCAGCAGCCAGGCGGGAATCAATGAGCAGTTCTTC. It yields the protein CASSQAGINEQFF.

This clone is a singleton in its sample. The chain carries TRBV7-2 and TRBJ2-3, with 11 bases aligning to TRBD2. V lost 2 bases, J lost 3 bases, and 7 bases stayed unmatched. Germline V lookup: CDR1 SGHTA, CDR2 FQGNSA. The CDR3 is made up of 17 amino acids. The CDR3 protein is CASSLRETSGVTDTQYF. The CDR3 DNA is TGTGCCAGCAGCTTAAGGGAGACTAGCGGGGTGACAGATACGCAGTATTTT.

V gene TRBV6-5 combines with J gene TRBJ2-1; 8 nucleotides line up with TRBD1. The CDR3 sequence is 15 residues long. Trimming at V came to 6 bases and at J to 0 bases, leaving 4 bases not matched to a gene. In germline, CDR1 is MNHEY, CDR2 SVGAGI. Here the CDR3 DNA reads TGTGCCAGCAGCCGAGACAGGGGCTCCTACAATGAGCAGTTCTTC. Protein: CASSRDRGSYNEQFF.

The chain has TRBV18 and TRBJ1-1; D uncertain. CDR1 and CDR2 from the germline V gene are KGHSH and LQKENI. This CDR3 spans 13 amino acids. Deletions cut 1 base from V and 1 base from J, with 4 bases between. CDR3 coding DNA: TGTGCCAGCTCACCACAGGAGAACACTGAAGCTTTCTTT. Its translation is CASSPQENTEAFF.

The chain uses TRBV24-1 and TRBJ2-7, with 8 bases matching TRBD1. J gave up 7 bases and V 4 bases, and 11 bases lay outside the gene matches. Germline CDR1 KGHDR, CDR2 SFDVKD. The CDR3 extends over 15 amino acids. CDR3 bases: TGTGCCACCAGTGACCACGGACAGGGCCCGTCGGAGCAGTACTTC. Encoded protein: CATSDHGQGPSEQYF.